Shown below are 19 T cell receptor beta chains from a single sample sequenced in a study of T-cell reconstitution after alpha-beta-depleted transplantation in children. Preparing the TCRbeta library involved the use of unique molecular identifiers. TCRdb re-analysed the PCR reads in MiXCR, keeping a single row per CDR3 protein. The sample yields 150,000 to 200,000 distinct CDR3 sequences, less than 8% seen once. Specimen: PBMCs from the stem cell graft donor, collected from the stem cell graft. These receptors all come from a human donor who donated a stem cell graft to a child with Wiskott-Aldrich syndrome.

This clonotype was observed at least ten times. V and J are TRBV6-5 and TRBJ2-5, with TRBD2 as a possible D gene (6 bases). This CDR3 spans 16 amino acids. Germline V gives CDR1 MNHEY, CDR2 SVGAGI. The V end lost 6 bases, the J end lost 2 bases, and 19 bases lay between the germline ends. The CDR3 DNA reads TGTGCCAGCAGCCAAGTAAGCCTAGCGAGGCAAGAGACCCAGTACTTC. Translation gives CASSQVSLARQETQYF.

The CDR3 nucleotides are TGCAGTGCTAGCGACGGGGGCAGCTCCTACGAGCAGTACTTC. It is translated as CSASDGGSSYEQYF. The J gene is TRBJ2-7, the V gene TRBV20-1; the D call may be TRBD1 or TRBD2 (6 bases each). The CDR3 loop spans 14 amino acids. V dropped 3 bases and J dropped 0 bases, with 12 bases sitting between them. The germline gives CDR1 DFQATT, CDR2 SNEGSKA (reference sequence).

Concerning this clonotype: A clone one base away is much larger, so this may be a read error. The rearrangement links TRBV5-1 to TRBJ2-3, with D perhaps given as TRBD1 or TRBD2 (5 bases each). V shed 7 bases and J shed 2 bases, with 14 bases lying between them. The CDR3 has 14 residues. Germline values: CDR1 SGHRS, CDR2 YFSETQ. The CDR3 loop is CASGDRGSTDTQYF. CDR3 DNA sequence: TGCGCCAGCGGTGATCGGGGCTCCACAGATACGCAGTATTTT.

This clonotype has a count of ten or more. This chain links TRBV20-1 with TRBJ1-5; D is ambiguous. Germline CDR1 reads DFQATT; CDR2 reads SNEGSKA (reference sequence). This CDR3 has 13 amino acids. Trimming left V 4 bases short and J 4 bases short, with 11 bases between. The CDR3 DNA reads TGCAGTGCTAAGTCTGACGGTAATCAGCCCCAGCATTTT. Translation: CSAKSDGNQPQHF.

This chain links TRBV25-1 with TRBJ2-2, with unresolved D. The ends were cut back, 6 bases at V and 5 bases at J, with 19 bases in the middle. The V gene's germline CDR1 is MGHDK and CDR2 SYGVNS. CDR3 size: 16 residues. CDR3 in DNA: TGTGCCAGCAGCTCCGGGTTCAGCTGCAGGACCGGGGAGCTGTTTTTT. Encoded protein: CASSSGFSCRTGELFF.

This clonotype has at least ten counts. DNA for the CDR3: TGTGCCAGCAGGGGAGGGACCGCCGGCGTTGGAGAGACCCAGTACTTC. Amino acid sequence: CASRGGTAGVGETQYF. The chain has TRBV6-1 and TRBJ2-5; TRBD2 agrees at 7 bases. This CDR3 has 16 amino acids. The trim removed 6 bases at V and 4 bases at J, leaving 14 bases unmatched. In germline, CDR1 is MNHNS, CDR2 SASEGT.

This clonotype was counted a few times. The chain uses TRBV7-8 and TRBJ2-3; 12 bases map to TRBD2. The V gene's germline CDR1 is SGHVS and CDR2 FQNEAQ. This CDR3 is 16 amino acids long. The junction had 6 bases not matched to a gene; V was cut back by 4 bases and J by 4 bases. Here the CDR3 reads CASSSLAGGPADTQYF. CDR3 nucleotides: TGTGCCAGCAGCTCGCTAGCGGGAGGGCCCGCAGATACGCAGTATTTT. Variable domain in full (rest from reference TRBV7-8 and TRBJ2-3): GAGVSQSPRYKVAKRGQDVALRCDPISGHVSLFWYQQALGQGPEFLTYFQNEAQLDKSGLPSDRFFAERPEGSVSTLKIQRTQQEDSAVYLCASSSLAGGPADTQYFGPGTRLTVL.

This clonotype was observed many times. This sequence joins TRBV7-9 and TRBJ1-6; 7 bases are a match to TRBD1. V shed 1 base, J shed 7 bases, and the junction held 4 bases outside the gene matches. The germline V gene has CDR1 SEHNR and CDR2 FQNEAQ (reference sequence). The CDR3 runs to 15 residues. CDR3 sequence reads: CASSLVGQLNSPLHF. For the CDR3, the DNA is TGTGCCAGCAGCTTAGTGGGACAGCTAAATTCACCCCTCCACTTT.

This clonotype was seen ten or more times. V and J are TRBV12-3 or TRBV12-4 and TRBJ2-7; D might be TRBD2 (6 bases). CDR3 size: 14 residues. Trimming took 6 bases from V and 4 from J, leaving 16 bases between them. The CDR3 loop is CASSSWDSPYEQYF. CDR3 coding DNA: TGTGCCAGCAGCTCCTGGGACTCCCCGTACGAGCAGTACTTC.

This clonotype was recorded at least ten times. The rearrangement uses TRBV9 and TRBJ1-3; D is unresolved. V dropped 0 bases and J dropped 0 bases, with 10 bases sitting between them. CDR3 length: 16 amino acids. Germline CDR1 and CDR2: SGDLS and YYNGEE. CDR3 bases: TGTGCCAGCAGCGTAGGATGGGAACACTCTGGAAACACCATATATTTT. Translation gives CASSVGWEHSGNTIYF.

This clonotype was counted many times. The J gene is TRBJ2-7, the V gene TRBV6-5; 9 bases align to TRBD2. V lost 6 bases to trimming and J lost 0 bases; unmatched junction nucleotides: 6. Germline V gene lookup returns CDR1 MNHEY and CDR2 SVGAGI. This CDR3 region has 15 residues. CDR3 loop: CASSVIAGDSYEQYF. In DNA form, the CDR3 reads TGTGCCAGCAGCGTGATAGCGGGGGACTCCTACGAGCAGTACTTC.

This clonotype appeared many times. This CDR3 is CSAREAGGSSPLHF. The DNA of the CDR3 is TGCAGTGCTAGAGAGGCAGGGGGAAGCTCACCCCTCCACTTT. The gene calls are TRBV20-1 and TRBJ1-6; 7 nucleotides match TRBD1. This CDR3 has 14 residues. The germline V gene has CDR1 DFQATT and CDR2 SNEGSKA (reference sequence). The trim removed 0 bases at V and 10 bases at J, leaving 6 bases unmatched.

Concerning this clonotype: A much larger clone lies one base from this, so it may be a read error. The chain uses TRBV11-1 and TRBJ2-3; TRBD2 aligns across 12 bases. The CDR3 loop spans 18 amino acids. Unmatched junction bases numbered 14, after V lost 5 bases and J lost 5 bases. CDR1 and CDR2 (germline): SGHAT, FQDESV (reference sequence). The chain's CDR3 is CASSPQRLAGVLGDTQYF. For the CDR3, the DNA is TGTGCCAGCAGCCCACAGCGACTAGCGGGAGTGTTGGGAGATACGCAGTATTTT.

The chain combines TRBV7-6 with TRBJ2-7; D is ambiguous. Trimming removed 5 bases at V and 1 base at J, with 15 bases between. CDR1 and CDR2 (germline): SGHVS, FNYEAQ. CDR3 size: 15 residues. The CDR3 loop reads CASSLEPSLSYEQYF. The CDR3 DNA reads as TGTGCCAGCAGCCTGGAACCCTCCCTTTCCTACGAGCAGTACTTC.

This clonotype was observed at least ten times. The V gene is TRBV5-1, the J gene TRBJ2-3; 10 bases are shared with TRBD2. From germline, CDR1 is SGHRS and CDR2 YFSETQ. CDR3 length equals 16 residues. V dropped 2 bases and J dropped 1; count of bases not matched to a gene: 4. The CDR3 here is CASSLSGLAGTDTQYF. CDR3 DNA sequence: TGCGCCAGCAGCTTATCTGGACTAGCGGGCACAGATACGCAGTATTTT.

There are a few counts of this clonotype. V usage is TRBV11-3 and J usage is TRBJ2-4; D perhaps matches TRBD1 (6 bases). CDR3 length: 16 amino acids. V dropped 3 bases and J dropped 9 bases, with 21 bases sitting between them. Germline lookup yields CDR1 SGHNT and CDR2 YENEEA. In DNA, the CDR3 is TGTGCCAGCAGCTTGAAGTGGGACAATTCTGGGAGCATTCAGTACTTC. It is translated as CASSLKWDNSGSIQYF.

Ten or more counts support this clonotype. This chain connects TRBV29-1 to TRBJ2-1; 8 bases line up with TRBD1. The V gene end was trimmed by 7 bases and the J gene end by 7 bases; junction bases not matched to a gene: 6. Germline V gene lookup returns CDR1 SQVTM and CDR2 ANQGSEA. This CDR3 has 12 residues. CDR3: CSARTGRNEQFF. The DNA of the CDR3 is TGCAGCGCCAGGACAGGGAGGAATGAGCAGTTCTTC.

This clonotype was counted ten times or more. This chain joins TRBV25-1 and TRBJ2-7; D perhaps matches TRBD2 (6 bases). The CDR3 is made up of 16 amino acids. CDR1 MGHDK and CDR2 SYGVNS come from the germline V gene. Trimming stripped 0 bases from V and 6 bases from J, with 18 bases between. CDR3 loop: CASSEYRGPGRSEQYF. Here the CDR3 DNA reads TGTGCCAGCAGTGAATATAGAGGGCCAGGGAGGAGCGAGCAGTACTTC.

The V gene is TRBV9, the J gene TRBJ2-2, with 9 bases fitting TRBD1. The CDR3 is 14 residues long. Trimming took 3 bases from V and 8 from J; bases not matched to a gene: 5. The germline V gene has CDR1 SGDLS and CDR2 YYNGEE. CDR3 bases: TGTGCCAGCAGCGCCGGGACAGGGTTGGGGGAGCTGTTTTTT. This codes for CASSAGTGLGELFF.